Listed here are 8 T cell receptor beta chains from one sample, sequenced in a study of blood T cell repertoires in COVID-19. The repertoire was sequenced with immunoSEQ multiplex PCR; TCRdb's copy has only in-frame clones and lacks some. The sample has 150,000 or so clones, just over 85% seen once. Sequencing input: PBMCs or T cells enriched from blood (not recorded which). Every receptor here comes from a man aged 50-60 years who had recovered from COVID-19.

The genes are TRBV27 and TRBJ2-2, with D perhaps TRBD2 (5 bases). Per the germline V gene, CDR1 is MNHEY and CDR2 is SMNVEV (reference sequence). This CDR3 spans 12 amino acids. V was shortened by 4 bases and J by 7 bases, with 7 bases between the two germline ends. CDR3 protein: CASSYAGGELFF. The DNA of the CDR3 is TGTGCCAGCAGTTATGCGGGCGGGGAGCTGTTTTTT.

CDR3: CASSLKGTAINSPLHF. In DNA form, the CDR3 reads TGTGCCAGCAGCTTAAAGGGGACAGCGATTAATTCACCCCTCCACTTT. The V call is TRBV13, the J call TRBJ1-6; 7 bases are shared with TRBD1. The ends lost 2 bases at V and 6 bases at J; junction bases unmatched: 7. The germline CDR1 and CDR2 sequences are PRHDT and FYEKMQ (reference sequence). The CDR3 is 16 amino acids.

The gene calls are TRBV4-3 and TRBJ1-1; possible D gene TRBD1, 5 bases. CDR1 and CDR2 from the germline V gene are LGHNA and YSLEER. Trimming removed 0 bases at V and 2 bases at J, with 19 bases between. The CDR3 runs to 18 residues. CDR3 region: CASSQETHGAQVNTEAFF. The CDR3 nucleotides are TGCGCCAGCAGCCAAGAGACACATGGGGCGCAAGTCAACACTGAAGCTTTCTTT.

This chain connects TRBV4-2 to TRBJ2-5, with a tentative D call TRBD1 (5 bases). CDR3 length equals 13 residues. The V gene lost 9 bases and the J gene lost 2 bases, with 13 bases spanning the gap. Germline CDR1 LGHNA, CDR2 YNFKEQ. The CDR3 reads CASRMGPQETQYF. DNA of the CDR3: TGTGCCAGTCGAATGGGGCCACAAGAGACCCAGTACTTC.

V and J are TRBV28 and TRBJ1-1, with D tentatively TRBD1 (6 bases). Per germline, CDR1 MDHEN and CDR2 SYDVKM. The CDR3 spans 13 residues. Trimming took 6 bases from V and 7 from J, leaving 15 bases between them. The CDR3 nucleotides are TGTGCCAGCAGGACGACAGGCCTTAATGAAGCTTTCTTT. Translating it yields CASRTTGLNEAFF.

The chain uses TRBV28 and TRBJ1-3; 7 nucleotides line up with TRBD1. V shed 5 bases and J 7 bases; nucleotides not matched to a gene: 11. Germline V gene data show CDR1 as MDHEN and CDR2 as SYDVKM. CDR3 length equals 15 residues. The CDR3 loop is CASSKRQGGSNTIYF. Here the CDR3 DNA reads TGTGCCAGCAGTAAAAGACAGGGAGGTAGTAACACCATATATTTT.

The genes are TRBV3-1 (or the pseudogene TRBV3-2) and TRBJ1-1, with 11 bases lining up with TRBD1. The CDR3 consists of 13 residues. Germline V gene lookup returns CDR1 LGHDT and CDR2 YNNKEL (reference sequence). V shed 3 bases and J 9 bases; nucleotides not matched to a gene: 3. The CDR3 sequence is CASSHGQGAQAFF. CDR3 nucleotide sequence: TGTGCCAGCAGCCACGGACAGGGGGCGCAAGCTTTCTTT.

The chain couples TRBV28 to TRBJ2-7; TRBD2 agrees at 9 bases. Unmatched junction bases numbered 5, after V lost 2 bases and J lost 3 bases. This CDR3 comprises 15 residues. Germline V gene lookup returns CDR1 MDHEN and CDR2 SYDVKM. CDR3 sequence: CASSLVAGAFYEQYV. The CDR3 DNA follows: TGTGCCAGCAGTTTAGTAGCGGGGGCCTTCTACGAGCAGTACGTC.